A single sample gave rise to the 3 T cell receptor beta chains below, sequenced in a study of shared clonotypes between healthy human individuals. Clones were read by immunoSEQ multiplex PCR, and TCRdb kept only the in-frame ones, dropping some. The table shows roughly 2.1 million clones, with under 95% occurring only once. CD45RO-negative, CCR7-selected cells formed the naive CD8 fraction, which excluded terminally differentiated effector memory CD45RA+ cells. Sequenced input: naive CD8+ T cells from PBMCs. Receptors were obtained from a man between 18 and 35 years old in good health. Some clones in this sample may be carry-over from other donors' samples.

The CDR3 DNA reads as TGCGCCAGCAGCCAAGTACACTCTGGGGCCAACGTCCTGACTTTC. Translation: CASSQVHSGANVLTF. The chain employs TRBV4-1 and TRBJ2-6; no clear D. V was pared by 1 base and J by 0 bases, with 4 bases between. The CDR3 is made up of 15 amino acids. Germline V gene data show CDR1 as MGHRA and CDR2 as YSYEKL.

V usage is TRBV5-6 and J usage is TRBJ2-7, with D unresolved. Germline V gene data show CDR1 as SGHDT and CDR2 as YYEEEE. V lost 4 bases and J 0 bases, leaving 20 bases between the germline ends. The CDR3 length is 17 residues. The CDR3 loop is CASSQMGYVQASYEQYF. The CDR3 bases are TGTGCCAGCAGCCAGATGGGGTATGTGCAGGCCTCCTACGAGCAGTACTTC.

The V call is TRBV28, the J call TRBJ2-7; TRBD1 agrees at 9 bases. Losses at the gene ends were 6 bases for V and 6 bases for J; bases not matched to a gene: 12. Germline CDR1 reads MDHEN; CDR2 reads SYDVKM. The CDR3 has 15 residues. The CDR3 spells CASSVWGTGNPEQYF. CDR3 bases: TGTGCCAGCAGCGTATGGGGGACAGGGAACCCCGAGCAGTACTTC.